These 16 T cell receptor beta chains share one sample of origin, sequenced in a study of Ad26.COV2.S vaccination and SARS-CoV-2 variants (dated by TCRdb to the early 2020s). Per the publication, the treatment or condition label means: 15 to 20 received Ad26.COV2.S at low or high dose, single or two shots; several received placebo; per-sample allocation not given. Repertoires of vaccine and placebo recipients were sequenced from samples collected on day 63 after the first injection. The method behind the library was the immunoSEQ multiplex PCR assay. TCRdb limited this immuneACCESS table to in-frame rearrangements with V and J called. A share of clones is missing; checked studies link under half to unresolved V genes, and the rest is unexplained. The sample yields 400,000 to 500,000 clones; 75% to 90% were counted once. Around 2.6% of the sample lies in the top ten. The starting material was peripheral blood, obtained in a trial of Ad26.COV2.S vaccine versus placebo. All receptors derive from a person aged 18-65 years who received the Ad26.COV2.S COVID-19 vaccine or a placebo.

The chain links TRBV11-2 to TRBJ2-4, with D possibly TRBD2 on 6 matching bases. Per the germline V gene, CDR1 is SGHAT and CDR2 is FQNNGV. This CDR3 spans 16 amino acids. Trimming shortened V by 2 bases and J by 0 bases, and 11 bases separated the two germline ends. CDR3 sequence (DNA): TGTGCCAGCAGCTTATTGGCGGGGCTAGCCAAAAACATTCAGTACTTC. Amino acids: CASSLLAGLAKNIQYF.

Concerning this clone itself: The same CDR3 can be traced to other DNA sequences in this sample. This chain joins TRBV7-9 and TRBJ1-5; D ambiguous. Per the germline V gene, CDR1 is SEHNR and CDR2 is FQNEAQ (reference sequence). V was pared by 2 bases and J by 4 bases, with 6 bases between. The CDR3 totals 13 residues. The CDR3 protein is CASSLTDNQPQHF. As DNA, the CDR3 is TGTGCCAGCAGCTTAACAGATAATCAGCCCCAGCATTTT.

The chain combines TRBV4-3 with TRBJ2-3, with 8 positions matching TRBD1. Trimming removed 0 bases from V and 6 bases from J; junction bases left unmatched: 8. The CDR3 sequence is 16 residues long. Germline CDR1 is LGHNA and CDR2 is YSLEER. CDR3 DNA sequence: TGCGCCAGCAGCCAAGAAGGGGCCAGGGGGCGCGATACGCAGTATTTT. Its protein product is CASSQEGARGRDTQYF.

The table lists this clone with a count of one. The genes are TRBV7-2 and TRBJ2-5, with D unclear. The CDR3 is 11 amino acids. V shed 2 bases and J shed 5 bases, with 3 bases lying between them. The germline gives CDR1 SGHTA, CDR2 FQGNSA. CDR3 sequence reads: CASSLWETQYF. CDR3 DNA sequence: TGTGCCAGCAGCTTATGGGAGACCCAGTACTTC.

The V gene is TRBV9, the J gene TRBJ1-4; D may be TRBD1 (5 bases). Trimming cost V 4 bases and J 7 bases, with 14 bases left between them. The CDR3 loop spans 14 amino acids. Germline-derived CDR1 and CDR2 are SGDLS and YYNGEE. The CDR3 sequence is CASSSPPRVEKLFF. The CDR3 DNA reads TGTGCCAGCAGCTCGCCCCCCAGGGTTGAAAAACTGTTTTTT.

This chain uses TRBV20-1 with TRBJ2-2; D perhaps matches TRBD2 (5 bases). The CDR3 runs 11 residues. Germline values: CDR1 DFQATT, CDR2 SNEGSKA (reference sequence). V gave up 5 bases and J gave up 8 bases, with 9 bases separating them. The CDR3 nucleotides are TGCAGTGCTTACCGGGGAGGGGAGCTGTTTTTT. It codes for CSAYRGGELFF.

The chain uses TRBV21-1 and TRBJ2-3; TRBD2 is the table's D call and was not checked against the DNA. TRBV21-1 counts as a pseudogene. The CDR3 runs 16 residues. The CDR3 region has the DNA TGTGCCAGCAGCAAAGATTTGAGGGTTGCGATAGATACGCAGTATTTT. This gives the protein CASSKDLRVAIDTQYF.

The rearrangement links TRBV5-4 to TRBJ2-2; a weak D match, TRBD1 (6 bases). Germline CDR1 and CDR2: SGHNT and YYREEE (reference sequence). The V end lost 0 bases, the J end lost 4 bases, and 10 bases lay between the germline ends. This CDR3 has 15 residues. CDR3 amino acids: CASSLVRGSTGELFF. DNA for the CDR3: TGTGCCAGCAGCTTGGTCAGGGGAAGCACCGGGGAGCTGTTTTTT.

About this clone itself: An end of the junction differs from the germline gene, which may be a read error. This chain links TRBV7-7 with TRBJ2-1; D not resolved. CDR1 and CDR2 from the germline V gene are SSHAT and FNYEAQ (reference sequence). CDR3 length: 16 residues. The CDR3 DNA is TGTGCTAGCAGCTTAAGCCCTCAGAGCTCCTACAATGAGCAGTTCTTC. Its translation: CASSLSPQSSYNEQFF.

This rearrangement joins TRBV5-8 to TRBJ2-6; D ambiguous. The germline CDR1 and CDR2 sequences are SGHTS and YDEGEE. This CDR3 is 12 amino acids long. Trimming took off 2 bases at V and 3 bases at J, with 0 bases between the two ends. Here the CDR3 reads CASSFGANVLTF. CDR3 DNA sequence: TGTGCCAGCAGCTTTGGGGCCAACGTCCTGACTTTC.

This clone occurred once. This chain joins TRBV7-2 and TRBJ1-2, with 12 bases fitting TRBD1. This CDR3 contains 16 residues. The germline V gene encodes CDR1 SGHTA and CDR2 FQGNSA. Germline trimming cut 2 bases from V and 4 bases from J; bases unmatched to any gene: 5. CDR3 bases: TGTGCCAGCAGCTTAAGGGACAGGGGGCTGCTCTATGGCTACACCTTC. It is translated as CASSLRDRGLLYGYTF.

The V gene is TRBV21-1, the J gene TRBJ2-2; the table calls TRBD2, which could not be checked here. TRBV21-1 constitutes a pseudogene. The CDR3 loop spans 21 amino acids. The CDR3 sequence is CASSKEGASGRAVSNTGELFF. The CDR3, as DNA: TGTGCCAGCAGCAAAGAAGGGGCTAGCGGGAGGGCCGTATCGAACACCGGGGAGCTGTTTTTT.

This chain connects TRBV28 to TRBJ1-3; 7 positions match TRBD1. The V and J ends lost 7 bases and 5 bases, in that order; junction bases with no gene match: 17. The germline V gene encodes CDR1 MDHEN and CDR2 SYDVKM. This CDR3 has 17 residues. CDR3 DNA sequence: TGTGCCAGCACTGGGGGCGACAGGGACGGGAGTAGAAACACCATATATTTT. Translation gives CASTGGDRDGSRNTIYF. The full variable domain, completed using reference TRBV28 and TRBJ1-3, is DVKVTQSSRYLVKRTGEKVFLECVQDMDHENMFWYRQDPGLGLRLIYFSYDVKMKEKGDIPEGYSVSREKKERFSLILESASTNQTSMYLCASTGGDRDGSRNTIYFGEGSWLTVV.

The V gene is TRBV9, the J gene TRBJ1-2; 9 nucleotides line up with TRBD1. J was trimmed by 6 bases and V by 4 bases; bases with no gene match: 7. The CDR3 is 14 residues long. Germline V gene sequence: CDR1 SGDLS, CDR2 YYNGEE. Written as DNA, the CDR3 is TGTGCCAGCAGCCTTACAGGGGGCTGGGATGGCTACACCTTC. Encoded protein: CASSLTGGWDGYTF.

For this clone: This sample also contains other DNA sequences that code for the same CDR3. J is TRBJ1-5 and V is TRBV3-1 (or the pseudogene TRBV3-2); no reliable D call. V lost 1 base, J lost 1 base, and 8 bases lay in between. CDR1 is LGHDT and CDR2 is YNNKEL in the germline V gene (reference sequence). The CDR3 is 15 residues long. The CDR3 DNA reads TGTGCCAGCAGCCAAGTGGGTGGCAGCAATCAGCCCCAGCATTTT. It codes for CASSQVGGSNQPQHF.

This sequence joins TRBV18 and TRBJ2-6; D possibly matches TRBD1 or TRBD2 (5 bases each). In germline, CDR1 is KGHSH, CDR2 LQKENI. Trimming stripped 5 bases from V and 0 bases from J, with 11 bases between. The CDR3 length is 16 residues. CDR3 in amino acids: CASSEGRRSGANVLTF. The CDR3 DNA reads TGTGCCAGCTCAGAGGGACGGCGCTCTGGGGCCAACGTCCTGACTTTC.